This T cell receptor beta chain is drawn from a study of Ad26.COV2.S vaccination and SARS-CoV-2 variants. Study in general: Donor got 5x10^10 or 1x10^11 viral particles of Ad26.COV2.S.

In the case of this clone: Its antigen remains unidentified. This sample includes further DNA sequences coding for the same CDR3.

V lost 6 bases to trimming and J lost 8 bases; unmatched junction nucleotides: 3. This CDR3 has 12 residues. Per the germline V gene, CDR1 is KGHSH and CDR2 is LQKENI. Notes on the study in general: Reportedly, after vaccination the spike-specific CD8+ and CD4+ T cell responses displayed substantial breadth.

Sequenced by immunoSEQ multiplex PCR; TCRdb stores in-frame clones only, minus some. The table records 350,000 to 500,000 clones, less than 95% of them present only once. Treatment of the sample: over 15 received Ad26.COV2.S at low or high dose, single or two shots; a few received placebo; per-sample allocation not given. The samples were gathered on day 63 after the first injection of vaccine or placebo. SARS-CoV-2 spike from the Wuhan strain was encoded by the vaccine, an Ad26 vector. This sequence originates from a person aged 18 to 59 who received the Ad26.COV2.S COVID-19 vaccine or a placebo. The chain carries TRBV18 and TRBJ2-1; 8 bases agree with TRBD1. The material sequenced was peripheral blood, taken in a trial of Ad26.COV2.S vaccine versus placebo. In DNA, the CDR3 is TGTGCCAGCTCGCCAGGGGGCGATGAGCAGTTCTTC. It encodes CASSPGGDEQFF.